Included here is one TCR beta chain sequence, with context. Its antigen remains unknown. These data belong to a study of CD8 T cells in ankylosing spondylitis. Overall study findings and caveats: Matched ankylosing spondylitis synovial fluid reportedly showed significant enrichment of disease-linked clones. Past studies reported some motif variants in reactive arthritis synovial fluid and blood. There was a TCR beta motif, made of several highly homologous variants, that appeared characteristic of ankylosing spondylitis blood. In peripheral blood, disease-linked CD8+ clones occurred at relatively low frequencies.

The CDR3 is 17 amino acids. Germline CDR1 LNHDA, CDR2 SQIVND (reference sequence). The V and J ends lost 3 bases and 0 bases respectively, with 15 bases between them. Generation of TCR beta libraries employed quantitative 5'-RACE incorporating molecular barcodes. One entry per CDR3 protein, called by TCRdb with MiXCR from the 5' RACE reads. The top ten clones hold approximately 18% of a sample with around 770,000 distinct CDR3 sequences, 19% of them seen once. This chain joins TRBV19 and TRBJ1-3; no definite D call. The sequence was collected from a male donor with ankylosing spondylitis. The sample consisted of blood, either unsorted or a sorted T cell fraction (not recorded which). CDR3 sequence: CASSISAGHPSGNTIYF. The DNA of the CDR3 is TGTGCCAGTAGTATCAGCGCCGGGCATCCCTCTGGAAACACCATATATTTT.